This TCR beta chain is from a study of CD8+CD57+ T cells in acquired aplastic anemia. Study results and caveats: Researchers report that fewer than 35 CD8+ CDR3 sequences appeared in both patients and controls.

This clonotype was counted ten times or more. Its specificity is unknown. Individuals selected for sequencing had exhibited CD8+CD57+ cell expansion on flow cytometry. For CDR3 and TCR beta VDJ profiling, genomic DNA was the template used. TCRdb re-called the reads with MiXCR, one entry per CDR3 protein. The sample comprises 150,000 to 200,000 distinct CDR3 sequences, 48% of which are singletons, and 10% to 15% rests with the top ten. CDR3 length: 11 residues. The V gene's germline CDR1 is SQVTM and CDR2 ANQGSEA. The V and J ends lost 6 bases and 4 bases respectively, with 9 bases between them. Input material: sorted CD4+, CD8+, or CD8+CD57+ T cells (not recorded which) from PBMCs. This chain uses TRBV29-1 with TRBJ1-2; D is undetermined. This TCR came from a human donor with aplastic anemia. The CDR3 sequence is CSVLGIYGYTF. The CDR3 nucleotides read TGCAGCGTCCTAGGGATCTATGGCTACACCTTC.